A selection of T cell receptor beta chains follows, all from one sample in a study of cytomegalovirus exposure and HLA in healthy donors. Only in-frame clones appear in the TCRdb table, and some are missing; sequencing was by immunoSEQ multiplex PCR. The repertoire holds about 140,000 clones, with less than 90% as singletons. The sequenced sample consisted of PBMCs. Source of these receptors: a man aged 18 to 30 in good health and CMV-seronegative. Both conserved end residues are part of each CDR3. Fields, in order: J gene, D gene, clone size, V gene, CDR3 protein, CDR3 DNA. The D gene is left open where the match is weak. The size field is filled for only some rows; it gives once, few, many or a size class.

TRBJ2-1 | TRBD1 | . | TRBV27 | CASTGVGYNEQFF | TGTGCCAGTACAGGGGTCGGGTACAATGAGCAGTTCTTC
TRBJ2-5 | . | . | TRBV13 | CASSLGQRQETQYF | TGTGCCAGCAGCTTAGGACAGAGACAAGAGACCCAGTACTTC
TRBJ2-7 | . | . | TRBV14 | CASSQERPDRRGNEQYF | TGTGCCAGCAGCCAAGAACGGCCGGACCGTAGAGGGAACGAGCAGTACTTC
TRBJ1-1 | TRBD1 | . | TRBV29-1 | CSALGGRDEAFF | TGCAGCGCCCTAGGGGGCAGGGATGAAGCTTTCTTT
TRBJ1-4 | . | few | TRBV6-6 | CASTMGGSQREKLFF | TGTGCCAGCACTATGGGAGGGTCGCAAAGAGAAAAACTGTTTTTT
TRBJ2-5 | TRBD1 | . | TRBV18 | CASSPQGAETQYF | TGTGCCAGCTCACCACAGGGGGCTGAGACCCAGTACTTC
TRBJ1-6 | . | few | TRBV2 | CASGGRSSYNSPLHF | TGTGCCTCCGGGGGACGGAGCTCCTATAATTCACCCCTCCACTTT
TRBJ2-7 | TRBD1 | . | TRBV4-1 | CASSERDRYEQYF | TGCGCCAGCAGCGAGAGGGACAGATACGAGCAGTACTTC
TRBJ2-3 | TRBD2 | once | TRBV7-9 | CASSQGGPSAGGTDTQYF | TGTGCCAGCAGCCAAGGAGGCCCTAGTGCGGGAGGCACAGATACGCAGTATTTT
TRBJ2-2 | . | . | TRBV11-2 | CASSLARGTHTGELFF | TGTGCCAGCAGCTTAGCACGCGGAACCCACACCGGGGAGCTGTTTTTT
TRBJ1-2 | . | . | TRBV4-1 | CASSQDLTTGGNYGYTF | TGCGCCAGCAGCCAAGATTTAACGACCGGCGGGAACTATGGCTACACCTTC
TRBJ1-5 | . | . | TRBV7-2 | CASSPEQGNQPQHF | TGTGCCAGCAGCCCGGAACAGGGAAATCAGCCCCAGCATTTT
TRBJ2-1 | TRBD2 | once | TRBV7-6 | CASSLGAGGSYNEQFF | TGTGCCAGCAGCTTAGGAGCGGGGGGGTCCTACAATGAGCAGTTCTTC
TRBJ2-7 | TRBD2 | . | TRBV5-1 | CASSGTRTYEQYF | TGCGCCAGTTCTGGGACTAGGACCTACGAGCAGTACTTC
TRBJ2-2 | . | . | TRBV19 | CASSITIYTGELFF | TGTGCCAGTAGTATAACAATCTACACCGGGGAGCTGTTTTTT
TRBJ1-4 | TRBD1 | . | TRBV9 | CASSVGQGTNEKLFF | TGTGCCAGCAGCGTCGGACAGGGAACTAATGAAAAACTGTTTTTT
TRBJ2-1 | . | . | TRBV7-9 | CASSTRGQFF | TGTGCCAGCAGCACCCGGGGGCAGTTCTTC
TRBJ2-7 | TRBD2 | . | TRBV15 | CATSRASGSPYEQYF | TGTGCCACCAGCAGAGCGAGCGGGAGTCCCTACGAGCAGTACTTC
TRBJ2-2 | . | . | TRBV21-1 | CASNLRVFAGELFF | TGTGCCAGCAATCTCAGGGTATTCGCCGGGGAGCTGTTTTTT
TRBJ2-7 | TRBD1 | . | TRBV28 | CASREGQGSSYEQYF | TGTGCCAGCAGGGAGGGACAGGGGTCCTCCTACGAGCAGTACTTC
TRBJ1-2 | TRBD1 | few | TRBV28 | CASSLDRFGNYGYTF | TGTGCCAGCAGCCTGGACAGGTTCGGGAACTATGGCTACACCTTC
TRBJ2-7 | TRBD1 | . | TRBV6-5 | CASSYSDRVYEQYF | TGTGCCAGCAGTTACTCAGACAGGGTCTACGAGCAGTACTTC
TRBJ1-5 | TRBD1 | . | TRBV4-2 | CASSPTGDSNQPQHF | TGTGCCAGCAGTCCGACAGGGGATAGCAATCAGCCCCAGCATTTT
TRBJ2-1 | . | . | TRBV6-1 | CASRLAEPNEQFF | TGTGCCAGCAGATTGGCAGAACCAAATGAGCAGTTCTTC
TRBJ1-2 | . | . | TRBV5-6 | CASSLRTANYGYTF | TGTGCCAGCAGCTTGCGGACAGCTAACTATGGCTACACCTTC